A selection of T cell receptor beta chains follows, all from one sample in a study of graft-versus-host responses after intestinal transplantation. Antigens of these TCRs are unknown. The data were produced by immunoSEQ multiplex PCR, yet TCRdb's version contains in-frame clones alone and is incomplete. The table lists approximately 79,000 clones, roughly four fifths of them singletons, with approximately 0.84% in the top ten. The sample in question was unstimulated CD4+ T cells sorted from spleen or lymph node cells, obtained before intestinal transplant. The receptors were gathered from a human donor who received an intestinal transplant. Both conserved end residues are part of each CDR3. The order of the fields is J gene, V gene, D gene, CDR3 length, clone size, CDR3 DNA, CDR3 protein. A D gene is named only where the DNA matches it firmly. The size of a clone is reported for some rows only, either as once, few or many, or as a class for expanded clones.

J: TRBJ2-2
V: TRBV9
D: TRBD2
length: 16
size: .
DNA: TGTGCCAGCAGCGTAGGTCCGGGAGGGGTCACCGGGGAGCTGTTTTTT
CDR3: CASSVGPGGVTGELFF

J: TRBJ1-5
V: TRBV19
D: .
length: 14
size: once
DNA: TGTGCCAGTAGTATGCGGCAGGGTACGCAGCCCCAGCATTTT
CDR3: CASSMRQGTQPQHF

J: TRBJ2-5
V: TRBV27
D: TRBD2
length: 20
size: once
DNA: TGTGCCAGCAGTTTATCGAAAATCGGGACTAGCGGGAGGCCTTGGGAGACCCAGTACTTC
CDR3: CASSLSKIGTSGRPWETQYF

J: TRBJ2-2
V: TRBV6-1
D: .
length: 14
size: .
DNA: TGTGCCAGCAGTGATATGAGAACGACCGGGGAGCTGTTTTTT
CDR3: CASSDMRTTGELFF

J: TRBJ1-2
V: TRBV7-8
D: TRBD1
length: 14
size: .
DNA: TGTGCCAGCAGCGGGGGACAGGGGGTAGGGGGCTACACCTTC
CDR3: CASSGGQGVGGYTF

J: TRBJ1-1
V: TRBV5-6
D: .
length: 18
size: .
DNA: TGTGCCAGCACCCCCGGGTGGGGGCGGTACCCACTGAACACTGAAGCTTTCTTT
CDR3: CASTPGWGRYPLNTEAFF

J: TRBJ1-5
V: TRBV28
D: .
length: 16
size: .
DNA: TGTGCCAGCAGTTACGGTAGTCAGGCAAGCAATCAGCCCCAGCATTTT
CDR3: CASSYGSQASNQPQHF

J: TRBJ2-2
V: TRBV19
D: .
length: 14
size: few
DNA: TGTGCCAGTAGAACCCCCGGGAACACCGGGGAGCTGTTTTTT
CDR3: CASRTPGNTGELFF

J: TRBJ2-5
V: TRBV7-9
D: TRBD2
length: 13
size: .
DNA: TGTGCCAGCAGCCGCGGGGGGGCTGAGACCCAGTACTTC
CDR3: CASSRGGAETQYF

J: TRBJ2-5
V: TRBV6-6
D: .
length: 16
size: .
DNA: TGTGCCAGCAGCCCGGGAGGGGACAGGGCTCTAAAGACCCAGTACTTC
CDR3: CASSPGGDRALKTQYF